This entry concerns a single T cell receptor beta chain. Its antigen is unknown. These data originate in a study of Ad26.COV2.S vaccination and SARS-CoV-2 variants. Overall study findings and caveats: It was reported that spike-specific CD8+ and CD4+ T cell responses were substantially broad after vaccination. Those who received vaccine or placebo ended up with similar non-spike TCR breadth. Possibly, TCR breadth and depth analyses underestimated total T cell responses.

Germline values: CDR1 MNHNS, CDR2 SASEGT. The CDR3 consists of 15 residues. Deletions cut 2 bases from V and 1 base from J, with 10 bases between. TCRdb's copy holds only in-frame clones and misses some; the assay was immunoSEQ multiplex PCR. The top ten clones hold 3.5% to 4.5% of a sample with approximately 340,000 clones, about 90% of them seen once. The sequence came from a human donor who had recovered from COVID-19. Sequenced here: peripheral blood, sampled after recovery from COVID-19. The chain joins TRBV6-1 to TRBJ2-3, with D unresolved. For the CDR3, the DNA is TGTGCCAGCAGTGAACTGAGGCAGCGCACAGATACGCAGTATTTT. It codes for CASSELRQRTDTQYF.